This T cell receptor (beta chain) was documented in a study of Graves' ophthalmopathy and Graves' hyperthyroidism. Overall study results and limits: Distinction of ophthalmopathy from stable hyperthyroidism by a 13-signature model reached roughly 88% sensitivity and approximately 81% specificity.

This clonotype was recorded at least ten times. Its matching antigen is unknown. Germline assignment: CDR1 SGHRS and CDR2 YFSETQ. With 1 base removed from V and 7 bases from J, the gap between germline ends came to 8 bases. The length of the CDR3 is 13 residues. TCR beta CDR3 amplification used RNA transcripts. Second-round multiplex PCR followed a first-round RT-PCR using HTBI primers. Each CDR3 protein gets one entry after TCRdb re-called the multiplex PCR reads with MiXCR. The repertoire holds 450,000 or so distinct CDR3 sequences, with around 14% as singletons. This clonotype originated in a woman in her thirties with Graves' ophthalmopathy. Specimen: blood. V usage is TRBV5-1 and J usage is TRBJ2-2; a weak D match, TRBD2 (5 bases). The CDR3 here is CASSLRGNGELFF. CDR3 DNA: TGCGCCAGCAGCTTGCGGGGTAACGGGGAGCTGTTTTTT. The full variable domain, rest sourced from reference TRBV5-1 and TRBJ2-2, is KAGVTQTPRYLIKTRGQQVTLSCSPISGHRSVSWYQQTPGQGLQFLFEYFSETQRNKGNFPGRFSGRQFSNSRSEMNVSTLELGDSALYLCASSLRGNGELFFGEGSRLTVL.